Listed here are 30 T cell receptor beta chains from one sample, sequenced in a study of shared clonotypes between healthy human individuals. Profiling relied on immunoSEQ multiplex PCR, and the TCRdb table lists in-frame clones only, not all of them. The data show fewer than 700,000 clones, with around 95% seen just once and about 0.11% held by the top ten. Selected positively for CCR7 and CD45RO-negative, naive CD8 cells excluded terminally differentiated effector memory CD45RA+ cells. Sequenced material: naive CD8+ T cells sorted from blood. The receptors stem from a woman under 40 in good health.

This chain joins TRBV7-6 and TRBJ2-7, with TRBD2 matching over 7 bases. Germline values: CDR1 SGHVS, CDR2 FNYEAQ. This CDR3 is built from 16 residues. The junction had 12 bases not matched to a gene; V was cut back by 0 bases and J by 7 bases. This chain's CDR3 is CASSLAFGGSPTEQYF. The CDR3, as DNA: TGTGCCAGCAGCTTAGCATTCGGGGGGTCCCCTACGGAGCAGTACTTC. The variable domain in full, with the rest retrieved from reference TRBV7-6 and TRBJ2-7, is GAGVSQSPRYKVTKRGQDVALRCDPISGHVSLYWYRQALGQGPEFLTYFNYEAQQDKSGLPNDRFSAERPEGSISTLTIQRTEQRDSAMYRCASSLAFGGSPTEQYFGPGTRLTVT.

The rearrangement uses TRBV29-1 and TRBJ2-5; D is undetermined. The CDR3 is 13 amino acids. Between the trimmed V and J ends, which lost 6 bases and 1 base, there was a span of 12 bases. Germline V gene lookup returns CDR1 SQVTM and CDR2 ANQGSEA. The CDR3 DNA reads as TGCAGCGTCCCCTATCCTCCCCAAGAGACCCAGTACTTC. It encodes CSVPYPPQETQYF.

The J gene is TRBJ1-4, the V gene TRBV5-1, with D possibly being TRBD1 (5 bases). The CDR3 is 15 residues long. Germline-derived CDR1 and CDR2 are SGHRS and YFSETQ. The germline V and J ends were trimmed by 2 bases and 0 bases, with 8 bases remaining between them. The CDR3 protein is CASSFLGPTNEKLFF. The DNA for the CDR3 is TGCGCCAGCAGCTTTTTGGGACCAACTAATGAAAAACTGTTTTTT.

As for this clone: This specimen includes other DNA sequences encoding the same CDR3. The chain recombines TRBV29-1 with TRBJ1-1; D is ambiguous. The CDR3 sequence is 11 residues long. Germline CDR1 is SQVTM and CDR2 is ANQGSEA. V lost 1 base to trimming and J lost 1 base, with 1 base between them. The CDR3 region is CSVEGNTEAFF. The CDR3 coding sequence is TGCAGCGTTGAAGGGAACACTGAAGCTTTCTTT.

J is TRBJ1-5 and V is TRBV27; 9 nucleotides match TRBD1. Germline loops: CDR1 MNHEY, CDR2 SMNVEV (reference sequence). With V trimmed by 4 bases and J by 5 bases, 3 bases remained unmatched. This CDR3 has 14 amino acids. The CDR3 DNA follows: TGTGCCAGCAGTTCGACAGGGGGGCATCAGCCCCAGCATTTT. It encodes CASSSTGGHQPQHF.

V and J are TRBV7-9 and TRBJ2-7; unclear D gene. The CDR3 contains 14 residues. The V end lost 4 bases, the J end lost 6 bases, and 16 bases lay between the germline ends. Looked up from germline, CDR1 is SEHNR and CDR2 is FQNEAQ (reference sequence). The CDR3 sequence: CASSSTPLYGEQYF. In nucleotides, the CDR3 is TGTGCCAGCAGCTCGACCCCACTATACGGCGAGCAGTACTTC.

V is TRBV9 and J is TRBJ2-6; 7 nucleotides line up with TRBD1. Trimming at V came to 7 bases and at J to 2 bases, leaving 15 bases not matched to a gene. This CDR3 comprises 18 residues. Looked up from germline, CDR1 is SGDLS and CDR2 is YYNGEE. CDR3 nucleotide sequence: TGTGCCAGCGGTGAGAGAGGGGGCTGGGGCCCTGGGGCCAACGTCCTGACTTTC. Protein product: CASGERGGWGPGANVLTF.

V is TRBV10-2 and J is TRBJ2-7, with D perhaps TRBD2 (6 bases). V lost 2 bases and J 0 bases, leaving 11 bases between the germline ends. The CDR3 spans 15 residues. The germline V gene encodes CDR1 WSHSY and CDR2 SAAADI. The CDR3 here is CASSELAGSSYEQYF. The CDR3 region has the DNA TGCGCCAGCAGTGAGCTGGCGGGATCCTCCTACGAGCAGTACTTC.

The rearrangement joins TRBV27 to TRBJ1-6; D is undetermined. Germline V gene sequence: CDR1 MNHEY, CDR2 SMNVEV (reference sequence). This CDR3 region has 12 residues. Trimming shortened V by 6 bases and J by 7 bases, and 7 bases separated the two germline ends. The CDR3 loop is CASSLNNSPLHF. CDR3 nucleotide sequence: TGTGCCAGCAGCTTGAACAATTCACCCCTCCACTTT.

The chain combines TRBV28 with TRBJ2-1, with 15 bases aligning to TRBD2. The CDR3 spans 17 residues. From germline, CDR1 is MDHEN and CDR2 SYDVKM. J was trimmed by 3 bases and V by 6 bases; bases with no gene match: 6. In DNA, the CDR3 is TGTGCCAGCAGCGGACTAGCGGGAGGGTGGAACTACAATGAGCAGTTCTTC. Translation: CASSGLAGGWNYNEQFF. Filled out from reference TRBV28 and TRBJ2-1, the complete variable domain reads DVKVTQSSRYLVKRTGEKVFLECVQDMDHENMFWYRQDPGLGLRLIYFSYDVKMKEKGDIPEGYSVSREKKERFSLILESASTNQTSMYLCASSGLAGGWNYNEQFFGPGTRLTVL.

The rearrangement uses TRBV19 and TRBJ2-1; D possibly corresponds to TRBD1 (5 bases). Germline CDR1 LNHDA, CDR2 SQIVND (reference sequence). Trimming took off 0 bases at V and 10 bases at J, with 13 bases between the two ends. The CDR3 extends over 14 amino acids. CDR3 sequence reads: CASSIDLRGREQFF. The CDR3 bases are TGTGCCAGTAGTATAGATCTTAGGGGCAGGGAGCAGTTCTTC.

The V and J genes are TRBV9 and TRBJ1-3, with a possible D match to TRBD1 (5 bases). This CDR3 is 12 amino acids long. Between the trimmed V and J ends, which lost 7 bases and 8 bases, there was a span of 13 bases. In germline, CDR1 is SGDLS, CDR2 YYNGEE. The CDR3 region has the DNA TGTGCCAGCGGAAGGGACGGCTACACCATATATTTT. It specifies CASGRDGYTIYF. Combining the CDR3 with reference TRBV9 and TRBJ1-3 gives the whole variable domain DSGVTQTPKHLITATGQRVTLRCSPRSGDLSVYWYQQSLDQGLQFLIQYYNGEERAKGNILERFSAQQFPDLHSELNLSSLELGDSALYFCASGRDGYTIYFGEGSWLTVV.

This rearrangement joins TRBV27 to TRBJ2-2; the D gene is possibly TRBD1 (6 bases). Germline lookup yields CDR1 MNHEY and CDR2 SMNVEV (reference sequence). V was shortened by 5 bases and J by 3 bases, with 13 bases between the two germline ends. The CDR3 has 15 amino acids. The CDR3: CASSPLGQYTGELFF. The CDR3 DNA reads TGTGCCAGCAGTCCTCTCGGACAGTACACCGGGGAGCTGTTTTTT.

This clone appeared a single time. The DNA for the CDR3 is TGTGCCAGTAGTATCGGCGTCATGGGGGAGCAGTACTTC. Its protein product is CASSIGVMGEQYF. The genes are TRBV19 and TRBJ2-7; D remains unclear. Germline V CDR1 and CDR2: LNHDA, SQIVND (reference sequence). Trimming cost V 3 bases and J 7 bases, with 13 bases left between them. The CDR3 is made up of 13 amino acids.

The chain couples TRBV7-3 to TRBJ2-1; D is perhaps TRBD2 (6 bases). V lost 3 bases and J lost 5, with 14 bases in between. Per germline, CDR1 SGHTA and CDR2 FQGTGA. This CDR3 has 15 residues. The CDR3 protein is CASSFGASDHNEQFF. CDR3 coding DNA: TGTGCCAGCAGCTTTGGGGCTAGCGATCACAATGAGCAGTTCTTC.

This sequence joins TRBV19 and TRBJ1-4, with TRBD1 matching over 7 bases. The CDR3 loop spans 14 amino acids. The ends lost 4 bases at V and 5 bases at J; junction bases unmatched: 4. In germline, CDR1 is LNHDA, CDR2 SQIVND (reference sequence). The CDR3 sequence: CASSSPDRNEKLFF. The DNA for the CDR3 is TGTGCCAGTAGTAGCCCGGACAGGAATGAAAAACTGTTTTTT.

V gene TRBV27 combines with J gene TRBJ1-2, with 8 bases identical to TRBD1. Germline V gene data show CDR1 as MNHEY and CDR2 as SMNVEV (reference sequence). The J segment lost 7 bases and the V segment lost 6 bases, leaving 13 bases of the junction unmatched. This CDR3 spans 15 amino acids. The CDR3 loop is CASSATMTGAVGYTF. The CDR3 nucleotides are TGTGCCAGCAGCGCGACGATGACAGGGGCTGTTGGCTACACCTTC.

The gene calls are TRBV27 and TRBJ1-1; maybe TRBD1 (5 bases). Trimming shortened V by 8 bases and J by 4 bases, and 17 bases separated the two germline ends. CDR1 MNHEY and CDR2 SMNVEV come from the germline V gene (reference sequence). The CDR3 runs to 14 residues. The CDR3 DNA is TGTGCCAGCCTTATGACCGGGGGACGCACTGAAGCTTTCTTT. As protein: CASLMTGGRTEAFF.

The chain has TRBV27 and TRBJ2-7, with 9 nucleotides matching TRBD2. This CDR3 spans 14 amino acids. After removal of 8 bases from V and 7 bases from J, the junction contained 12 bases not matched to a gene. CDR1 and CDR2 from the germline V gene are MNHEY and SMNVEV (reference sequence). The CDR3 loop is CASGYSGRGNEQYF. The CDR3 coding sequence is TGTGCCAGCGGGTATAGCGGGAGAGGAAATGAGCAGTACTTC.

The chain links TRBV11-2 to TRBJ2-5; maybe TRBD2 (6 bases). The J call is uncertain, as TRBJ2-7 better fits the DNA end. Looked up from germline, CDR1 is SGHAT and CDR2 is FQNNGV. This CDR3 is 12 amino acids long. The CDR3 DNA reads as TGTGCCACGTCGGGGGACTCCTACGAGCAGTACTTC. Amino acids: CATSGDSYEQYF.

V and J are TRBV7-9 and TRBJ2-5, with D tentatively TRBD1 (5 bases). CDR3 length: 12 amino acids. The V and J ends lost 8 bases and 2 bases respectively, with 9 bases between them. In germline, CDR1 is SEHNR, CDR2 FQNEAQ (reference sequence). As DNA, the CDR3 is TGTGCCAGCTCAGGGATACAAGAGACCCAGTACTTC. Its translation: CASSGIQETQYF.

This clone appeared a single time. This rearrangement joins TRBV13 to TRBJ2-7; 8 nucleotides line up with TRBD1. V was pared by 0 bases and J by 9 bases, with 7 bases of the junction left unmatched. From germline, CDR1 is PRHDT and CDR2 FYEKMQ (reference sequence). The CDR3 is 14 amino acids. This chain's CDR3 is CASSLGYDRGGQYF. Written as DNA, the CDR3 is TGTGCCAGCAGCTTAGGCTACGACAGGGGCGGGCAGTACTTC.

With respect to this clone: Relative to the germline gene, one junction end is altered; a read error may explain this. The chain joins TRBV4-3 to TRBJ1-5; 9 bases match TRBD1. CDR3 length equals 17 residues. Germline V gene data show CDR1 as LGHNA and CDR2 as YSLEER. For the CDR3, the DNA is TGCGCCAGCAGTGTGGAGGGGATTACAGGGGGCAAACAGCCCCAGCATTTT. Its translation: CASSVEGITGGKQPQHF.

A note on this clone: At the DNA level, this CDR3 is encoded by other sequences in the same sample as well. The V call is TRBV7-9, the J call TRBJ2-7; D is unresolved. Trimming shortened V by 2 bases and J by 7 bases, and 6 bases separated the two germline ends. Per the germline V gene, CDR1 is SEHNR and CDR2 is FQNEAQ (reference sequence). This CDR3 is built from 11 residues. The CDR3 loop reads CASSLIGEQYF. DNA for the CDR3: TGTGCCAGCAGCTTAATCGGTGAGCAGTACTTC. The complete variable domain, with remaining parts taken from reference TRBV7-9 and TRBJ2-7, reads DTGVSQNPRHKITKRGQNVTFRCDPISEHNRLYWYRQTLGQGPEFLTYFQNEAQLEKSRLLSDRFSAERPKGSFSTLEIQRTEQGDSAMYLCASSLIGEQYFGPGTRLTVT.

V gene TRBV9 combines with J gene TRBJ1-1, with D tentatively TRBD1 (6 bases). This CDR3 has 13 residues. V lost 1 base and J 6 bases, leaving 10 bases between the germline ends. Germline assignment: CDR1 SGDLS and CDR2 YYNGEE. The CDR3 DNA follows: TGTGCCAGCAGCGTAAGGACAGTCTCTGAAGCTTTCTTT. Translating it yields CASSVRTVSEAFF.

The V gene is TRBV28, the J gene TRBJ1-2; tentatively, D is TRBD1 (5 bases). Germline CDR1 reads MDHEN; CDR2 reads SYDVKM. V lost 11 bases, J lost 5 bases, and 15 bases lay in between. The CDR3 is 12 residues long. Written as DNA, the CDR3 is TGTGCCGGCACCGGGACTGGGTATGGCTACACCTTC. Protein sequence: CAGTGTGYGYTF.

V gene TRBV19 combines with J gene TRBJ2-7; D might be TRBD2 (6 bases). The germline V gene encodes CDR1 LNHDA and CDR2 SQIVND (reference sequence). The CDR3 length is 16 residues. The germline V and J ends were trimmed by 3 bases and 0 bases, with 15 bases remaining between them. The CDR3 DNA reads TGTGCCAGTAGTATCGGGAGTCCCCTGAGCTCCTACGAGCAGTACTTC. This codes for CASSIGSPLSSYEQYF.

The rearrangement uses TRBV5-6 and TRBJ2-1; 10 bases line up with TRBD2. Trimming took 0 bases from V and 2 from J; bases not matched to a gene: 2. This CDR3 contains 16 residues. Per the germline V gene, CDR1 is SGHDT and CDR2 is YYEEEE. The CDR3 protein is CASSLELAGAYNEQFF. Written as DNA, the CDR3 is TGTGCCAGCAGCTTGGAGCTAGCGGGAGCCTACAATGAGCAGTTCTTC. Together with reference TRBV5-6 and TRBJ2-1, the CDR3 gives the full variable domain: DAGVTQSPTHLIKTRGQQVTLRCSPKSGHDTVSWYQQALGQGPQFIFQYYEEEERQRGNFPDRFSGHQFPNYSSELNVNALLLGDSALYLCASSLELAGAYNEQFFGPGTRLTVL.

The gene calls are TRBV7-9 and TRBJ2-3; TRBD2 matches at 7 bases. The CDR3 is 15 residues long. Germline V lookup: CDR1 SEHNR, CDR2 FQNEAQ (reference sequence). J lost 0 bases, V lost 3 bases, and 3 bases had no gene match. CDR3 in DNA: TGTGCCAGCAGCTTCAGCGGGGCTAGCACAGATACGCAGTATTTT. It translates to CASSFSGASTDTQYF.

The rearrangement uses TRBV5-5 and TRBJ1-1; possible D gene TRBD1, 6 bases. The CDR3 sequence is 14 residues long. With 1 base removed from V and 3 bases from J, the gap between germline ends came to 10 bases. Germline assignment: CDR1 SGHKS and CDR2 YYEKEE (reference sequence). CDR3 amino acids: CASSLSQGYTEAFF. CDR3 DNA sequence: TGTGCCAGCAGCTTGTCGCAGGGGTACACTGAAGCTTTCTTT.